This paragraph reports one T cell receptor beta chain. CDR3 size: 14 residues. Trimming pared 3 bases from V and 4 bases from J, leaving 10 bases between. The germline CDR1 and CDR2 sequences are MDHEN and SYDVKM. The sample comes from a study of PD-1 blockade in mismatch repair-deficient tumors. The table came from immunoSEQ multiplex PCR; TCRdb's copy has only in-frame clones and leaves some out. The table lists tens of thousands of clones, 83% of them singletons. Material: peripheral blood, obtained 12 weeks after starting pembrolizumab. V usage is TRBV28 and J usage is TRBJ1-5, with D uncertain. This clonotype originated in an adult with mismatch repair-deficient cancer. The CDR3 sequence: CASSFLGRNQPQHF. The CDR3 region has the DNA TGTGCCAGCAGTTTCCTGGGCCGTAATCAGCCCCAGCATTTT.